This entry lists 6 T cell receptor beta chains sequenced from one sample in a study of shared clonotypes between healthy human individuals. The repertoire was sequenced with immunoSEQ multiplex PCR; TCRdb's copy has only in-frame clones and lacks some. The repertoire holds more than 2 million clones, with 95% as singletons. Sequenced input: naive CD4+ T cells sorted from blood. Subset: CD45RA+ positively selected. Receptors originate from a man between 18 and 35 years old in good health.

The genes are TRBV6-5 and TRBJ2-2, with D tentatively TRBD2 (6 bases). CDR3 size: 16 residues. The V and J ends lost 0 bases and 2 bases respectively, with 10 bases between them. Germline CDR1 reads MNHEY; CDR2 reads SVGAGI. The CDR3 DNA follows: TGTGCCAGCAGTTACTCGGCTAGCGACAACACCGGGGAGCTGTTTTTT. Translated: CASSYSASDNTGELFF.

The J gene is TRBJ2-3, the V gene TRBV25-1; the D call may be TRBD1 or TRBD2 (5 bases each). Germline CDR1 is MGHDK and CDR2 is SYGVNS. V shed 6 bases and J shed 1 base, with 11 bases lying between them. The CDR3 covers 14 residues. The CDR3 bases are TGTGCCAGCAGCCATTTGGGGGGCACAGATACGCAGTATTTT. Its protein is CASSHLGGTDTQYF. The full variable domain, with the rest looked up from reference TRBV25-1 and TRBJ2-3, is EADIYQTPRYLVIGTGKKITLECSQTMGHDKMYWYQQDPGMELHLIHYSYGVNSTEKGDLSSESTVSRIRTEHFPLTLESARPSHTSQYLCASSHLGGTDTQYFGPGTRLTVL.

J is TRBJ1-2 and V is TRBV2; D ambiguous. Germline values: CDR1 SNHLY, CDR2 FYNNEI. V was cut by 8 bases and J by 4 bases, with 17 bases left in between. This CDR3 region has 14 residues. As DNA, the CDR3 is TGTGCCAGCGATAGGTCGTCTTCGACCTATGGCTACACCTTC. Its protein is CASDRSSSTYGYTF. Full variable domain (outside the CDR3, taken from reference TRBV2 and TRBJ1-2): EPEVTQTPSHQVTQMGQEVILRCVPISNHLYFYWYRQILGQKVEFLVSFYNNEISEKSEIFDDQFSVERPDGSNFTLKIRSTKLEDSAMYFCASDRSSSTYGYTFGSGTRLTVV.

This clone was counted between two and nine times. At the DNA level, this CDR3 is encoded by other sequences in the same sample as well. This chain connects TRBV10-3 to TRBJ2-7; 11 nucleotides line up with TRBD1. Germline CDR1 reads ENHRY; CDR2 reads SYGVKD. V shed 2 bases and J 3 bases; nucleotides not matched to a gene: 3. The length of the CDR3 is 15 residues. The CDR3 protein is CAISEGTGGYYEQYF. CDR3 nucleotide sequence: TGTGCCATCAGTGAGGGGACAGGGGGATACTACGAGCAGTACTTC.

The chain carries TRBV10-3 and TRBJ1-1; tentatively, D is TRBD1 (6 bases). The germline gives CDR1 ENHRY, CDR2 SYGVKD. V dropped 8 bases and J dropped 3 bases, with 16 bases sitting between them. The CDR3 contains 14 residues. DNA of the CDR3: TGTGCCATCCAAGAGGGGGGATTCGACACTGAAGCTTTCTTT. It specifies CAIQEGGFDTEAFF.

The gene calls are TRBV4-1 and TRBJ2-5; D is unclear. With 1 base removed from V and 2 bases from J, the gap between germline ends came to 11 bases. Germline V lookup: CDR1 MGHRA, CDR2 YSYEKL. The CDR3 has 15 amino acids. CDR3 amino acids: CASSQGAAAQETQYF. As DNA, the CDR3 is TGCGCCAGCAGCCAAGGGGCGGCAGCTCAAGAGACCCAGTACTTC.